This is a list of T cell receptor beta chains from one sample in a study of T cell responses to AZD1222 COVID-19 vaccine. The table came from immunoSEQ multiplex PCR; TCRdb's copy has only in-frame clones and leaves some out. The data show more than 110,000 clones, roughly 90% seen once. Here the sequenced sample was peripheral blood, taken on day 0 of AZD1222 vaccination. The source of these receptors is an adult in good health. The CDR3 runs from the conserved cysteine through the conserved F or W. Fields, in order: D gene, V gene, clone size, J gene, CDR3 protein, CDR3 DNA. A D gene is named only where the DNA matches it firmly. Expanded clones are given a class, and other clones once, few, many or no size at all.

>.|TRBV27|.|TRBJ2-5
CASSTGSETQYF
TGTGCCAGCAGTACAGGGTCGGAGACCCAGTACTTC
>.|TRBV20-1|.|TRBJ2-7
CSGPFGYEQYF
TGCAGTGGGCCATTTGGCTACGAGCAGTACTTC
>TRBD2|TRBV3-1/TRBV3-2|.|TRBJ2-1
CASSQGAGGNEQFF
TGTGCCAGCAGCCAAGGGGCGGGAGGTAATGAGCAGTTCTTC
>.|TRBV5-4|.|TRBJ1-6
CASSLDPADSSYNSPLHF
TGTGCCAGCAGCTTGGATCCCGCGGACAGCTCCTATAATTCACCCCTCCACTTT
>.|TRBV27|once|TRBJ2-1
CASSLSNGGGNEQFF
TGTGCCAGCAGTTTATCGAACGGTGGCGGGAATGAGCAGTTCTTC
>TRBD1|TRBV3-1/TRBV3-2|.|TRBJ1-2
CASSQDAGTGGYTF
TGTGCCAGCAGCCAAGACGCGGGGACAGGGGGCTACACCTTC
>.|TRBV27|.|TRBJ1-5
CASSPRRGSNQPQHF
TGTGCCAGCAGTCCCCGCCGGGGTAGCAATCAGCCCCAGCATTTT
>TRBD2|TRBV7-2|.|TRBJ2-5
CASSLAIAGGIQETQYF
TGTGCCAGCAGCTTAGCCATAGCGGGAGGCATTCAAGAGACCCAGTACTTC
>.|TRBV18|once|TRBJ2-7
CASSNSVGPYEQYF
TGTGCCAGCTCTAACAGCGTAGGCCCCTACGAGCAGTACTTC
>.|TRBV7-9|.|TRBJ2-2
CASSSGTGELFF
TGTGCCAGCAGCTCCGGTACCGGGGAGCTGTTTTTT
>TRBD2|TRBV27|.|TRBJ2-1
CASRGLAGLNEQFF
TGTGCCAGCAGAGGACTAGCGGGGCTAAATGAGCAGTTCTTC
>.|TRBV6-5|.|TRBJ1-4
CASSYLQAATNEKLFF
TGTGCCAGCAGTTATCTCCAGGCTGCAACTAATGAAAAACTGTTTTTT
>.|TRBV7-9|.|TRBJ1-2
CASSLEYRESYGYTF
TGTGCCAGCAGCTTAGAATACAGGGAGAGCTATGGCTACACCTTC
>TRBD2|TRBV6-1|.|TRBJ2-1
CASSEGSGRAPSRFRPYNEQFF
TGTGCCAGCAGTGAAGGTAGCGGGAGGGCCCCCTCGAGGTTCCGCCCCTACAATGAGCAGTTCTTC
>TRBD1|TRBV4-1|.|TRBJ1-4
CASSQEDRREKLFF
TGCGCCAGCAGCCAAGAGGACAGGAGGGAAAAACTGTTTTTT
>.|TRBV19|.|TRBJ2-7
CASSIGDIYYEQYF
TGTGCCAGTAGTATAGGGGACATTTACTACGAGCAGTACTTC
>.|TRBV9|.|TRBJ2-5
CASSTRGASERETQYF
TGTGCCAGCAGCACTAGGGGGGCTAGCGAGCGCGAGACCCAGTACTTC
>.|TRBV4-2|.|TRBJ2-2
CASSRGLTNTGELFF
TGTGCCAGCAGCCGCGGACTAACGAACACCGGGGAGCTGTTTTTT